This T cell receptor (beta chain) was captured in a study of blood T cell repertoires in COVID-19. Looking at the study overall: PBMCs, B-cell-depleted T cells, or T cells were the source of the cDNA or gDNA that made up the material.

Participants came from 24 US areas, aged roughly 18 to 95 years. Researchers sorted participants into cohorts using their self-reported clinical history. This CDR3 is built from 16 residues. After removal of 5 bases from V and 4 bases from J, the junction contained 10 bases not matched to a gene. Germline V CDR1 and CDR2: SGHAT, FQNNGV. Per the authors' pipeline: How many nucleated cells were present was estimated from reference gene primer amplification. Method: immunoSEQ multiplex PCR; TCRdb's copy keeps in-frame clones and lacks some. D and trimming come from the DNA, and the V and J calls and clone size come from that table. The sample shows around 170,000 clones, around four fifths of them seen only once.

This chain joins TRBV11-2 and TRBJ2-3; 9 nucleotides align to TRBD2. Sequencing was done on a sample of PBMCs or T cells enriched from blood (not recorded which). The TCR was taken from a woman aged 50 to 65 who had recovered from COVID-19. The CDR3 DNA reads as TGTGCCAGCAGCCCGAAGGGGCGGGGGGGCTCAGATACGCAGTATTTT. It is translated as CASSPKGRGGSDTQYF.